One sample yielded the 31 T cell receptor beta chains listed below, sequenced in a study of blood T cell repertoires in COVID-19. Generated by immunoSEQ multiplex PCR, the TCRdb table keeps only in-frame clones and is missing some. Of about 400,000 clones detected, roughly 90% appear once; the ten largest clones hold around 1.2%. The specimen sequenced was peripheral blood. Every receptor here comes from a man aged 40-55 years with acute or convalescent COVID-19.

This chain links TRBV6-4 with TRBJ2-7, with D hard to call. V gave up 3 bases and J gave up 3 bases, with 9 bases separating them. The V gene's germline CDR1 is MRHNA and CDR2 SNTAGT. The CDR3 runs to 13 residues. The CDR3: CASSEVNGYEQYF. Here the CDR3 DNA reads TGTGCCAGCAGTGAGGTTAACGGCTACGAGCAGTACTTC.

The CDR3 sequence is CASSPQQELPLHF. The CDR3 DNA reads TGTGCCAGCAGCCCCCAACAGGAGCTACCCCTCCACTTT. This sequence joins TRBV3-1 (or the pseudogene TRBV3-2) and TRBJ1-6, with D possibly matching TRBD1 (5 bases). The CDR3 consists of 13 residues. Germline V lookup: CDR1 LGHDT, CDR2 YNNKEL (reference sequence). V was cut by 4 bases and J by 12 bases, with 13 bases left in between.

The chain employs TRBV5-1 and TRBJ2-4; TRBD1 aligns across 10 bases. Germline V gene data show CDR1 as SGHRS and CDR2 as YFSETQ. Trimming at V came to 4 bases and at J to 3 bases, leaving 4 bases not matched to a gene. CDR3 length: 15 amino acids. The CDR3 loop is CASSGRDRGKNIQYF. DNA of the CDR3: TGCGCCAGCAGCGGACGGGACAGGGGCAAAAACATTCAGTACTTC.

The rearrangement joins TRBV6-5 to TRBJ1-4, with a weak D call TRBD1 (6 bases). The CDR3 is 16 residues long. V lost 4 bases and J lost 0, with 12 bases in between. Germline assignment: CDR1 MNHEY and CDR2 SVGAGI. CDR3 amino acids: CASSFPRTATNEKLFF. CDR3 coding DNA: TGTGCCAGCAGTTTTCCAAGGACAGCAACTAATGAAAAACTGTTTTTT.

This clone was picked up one time. The rearrangement joins TRBV11-3 to TRBJ2-2; 8 nucleotides match TRBD2. From germline, CDR1 is SGHNT and CDR2 YENEEA. Trimming removed 7 bases from V and 0 bases from J; junction bases left unmatched: 10. This CDR3 spans 17 amino acids. The CDR3 loop is CASTPFGGGTNTGELFF. The CDR3 bases are TGTGCCAGCACCCCGTTTGGCGGGGGGACGAACACCGGGGAGCTGTTTTTT.

The chain joins TRBV14 to TRBJ2-3, with D hard to call. Germline CDR1 reads SGHDN; CDR2 reads FVKESK. V was clipped by 2 bases and J by 6 bases, with 12 bases between them. This CDR3 region has 14 residues. The CDR3 bases are TGTGCCAGCAGCCAACAAAGACTGGGTGATACGCAGTATTTT. It encodes CASSQQRLGDTQYF.

V gene TRBV30 combines with J gene TRBJ2-3; 8 bases are shared with TRBD1. Germline assignment: CDR1 GTSNPN and CDR2 SVGIG (reference sequence). This CDR3 spans 14 amino acids. Trimming at V came to 5 bases and at J to 2 bases, leaving 6 bases not matched to a gene. CDR3 residues: CAWRTGGTTDTQYF. CDR3 sequence (DNA): TGTGCCTGGCGAACAGGGGGTACCACAGATACGCAGTATTTT.

The chain uses TRBV28 and TRBJ2-7, with 9 nucleotides matching TRBD1. Germline CDR1 is MDHEN and CDR2 is SYDVKM. This CDR3 has 16 amino acids. The V gene end was trimmed by 4 bases and the J gene end by 3 bases; junction bases not matched to a gene: 10. Written as DNA, the CDR3 is TGTGCCAGCAGTTCCCAACAGGGACAGGGACACTACGAGCAGTACTTC. This translates into CASSSQQGQGHYEQYF.

This chain's CDR3 is CASSLGVRTVLLGEQYF. CDR3 sequence (DNA): TGCGCCAGCAGCTTGGGAGTGAGGACAGTCCTCCTGGGCGAGCAGTACTTC. The chain uses TRBV5-1 and TRBJ2-7, with TRBD1 as a possible D gene (6 bases). V lost 0 bases and J 6 bases, leaving 22 bases between the germline ends. Germline V gene sequence: CDR1 SGHRS, CDR2 YFSETQ. The CDR3 contains 17 residues.

The genes are TRBV6-5 and TRBJ2-7, with 7 bases lining up with TRBD2. CDR3 length equals 14 residues. Germline V CDR1 and CDR2: MNHEY, SVGAGI. J lost 2 bases, V lost 5 bases, and 6 bases had no gene match. CDR3 DNA sequence: TGTGCCAGCAGTAAGGGAGGGGTAGCCTACGAGCAGTACTTC. Its protein is CASSKGGVAYEQYF.

This sequence joins TRBV6-5 and TRBJ2-1; TRBD2 aligns across 12 bases. V dropped 7 bases and J dropped 7; count of bases not matched to a gene: 5. Germline values: CDR1 MNHEY, CDR2 SVGAGI. The CDR3 spans 14 residues. The CDR3 loop reads CASTAGLAGNEQFF. For the CDR3, the DNA is TGTGCCAGCACCGCAGGACTAGCGGGAAATGAGCAGTTCTTC.

The chain uses TRBV11-2 and TRBJ1-3, with a weak D call TRBD1 (5 bases). V dropped 9 bases and J dropped 4 bases, with 10 bases sitting between them. CDR3 length: 12 residues. CDR1 and CDR2 from the germline V gene are SGHAT and FQNNGV. CDR3 protein: CARGPAGNTIYF. Written as DNA, the CDR3 is TGTGCCAGGGGGCCGGCGGGAAACACCATATATTTT.

This clone was recorded only once. The rearrangement uses TRBV9 and TRBJ2-1; 7 positions match TRBD2. Germline loops: CDR1 SGDLS, CDR2 YYNGEE. V was pared by 7 bases and J by 2 bases, with 12 bases of the junction left unmatched. The CDR3 length is 16 residues. In DNA form, the CDR3 reads TGTGCCAGCGCTGAGGCGGGGGAACCAACCTACAATGAGCAGTTCTTC. This translates into CASAEAGEPTYNEQFF. Full variable domain (remainder filled in from reference TRBV9 and TRBJ2-1): DSGVTQTPKHLITATGQRVTLRCSPRSGDLSVYWYQQSLDQGLQFLIQYYNGEERAKGNILERFSAQQFPDLHSELNLSSLELGDSALYFCASAEAGEPTYNEQFFGPGTRLTVL.

The chain joins TRBV28 to TRBJ1-4, with D maybe TRBD1 (5 bases). Trimming stripped 7 bases from V and 0 bases from J, with 9 bases between. Germline CDR1 reads MDHEN; CDR2 reads SYDVKM. The CDR3 is 14 residues long. CDR3: CASIAGPTNEKLFF. The CDR3, as DNA: TGTGCCAGCATCGCAGGGCCAACTAATGAAAAACTGTTTTTT.

The genes are TRBV5-4 and TRBJ1-4, with no clear D. V was trimmed by 2 bases and J by 7 bases, leaving 9 bases between them. Per germline, CDR1 SGHNT and CDR2 YYREEE (reference sequence). This CDR3 comprises 13 residues. The CDR3 sequence is CASSLQSGEKLFF. The CDR3 DNA reads TGTGCCAGCAGCTTACAGTCAGGTGAAAAACTGTTTTTT.

This clone has only one observation. CDR3 protein: CAWEDRLSNQPQHF. The CDR3 region has the DNA TGTGCCTGGGAGGACAGACTGAGCAATCAGCCCCAGCATTTT. The chain uses TRBV30 and TRBJ1-5; the D gene is possibly TRBD1 (6 bases). Germline V gene data show CDR1 as GTSNPN and CDR2 as SVGIG (reference sequence). The CDR3 contains 14 residues. V was pared by 5 bases and J by 1 base, with 12 bases between.

The V and J genes are TRBV28 and TRBJ1-5, with a possible D match to TRBD1 (5 bases). The CDR3 has 14 residues. V was clipped by 8 bases and J by 7 bases, with 18 bases between them. Germline V lookup: CDR1 MDHEN, CDR2 SYDVKM. CDR3 sequence reads: CASVLLGARQPQHF. For the CDR3, the DNA is TGTGCCAGCGTATTACTTGGGGCACGGCAGCCCCAGCATTTT.

The gene calls are TRBV19 and TRBJ1-1; 7 nucleotides line up with TRBD1. V gave up 5 bases and J gave up 5 bases; unmatched junction bases: 8. The CDR3 length is 14 residues. Germline CDR1 LNHDA, CDR2 SQIVND (reference sequence). CDR3 protein: CASSLQGRGTEAFF. For the CDR3, the DNA is TGTGCCAGTAGTTTACAGGGGAGAGGGACTGAAGCTTTCTTT.

V usage is TRBV7-3 and J usage is TRBJ1-1, with D maybe TRBD1 (5 bases). Germline V CDR1 and CDR2: SGHTA, FQGTGA. The CDR3 has 17 amino acids. Trimming took 4 bases from V and 0 from J, leaving 18 bases between them. This CDR3 reads CASSSLGQGGMNTEAFF. The CDR3 DNA reads as TGTGCCAGCAGCTCCTTGGGCCAGGGAGGGATGAACACTGAAGCTTTCTTT.

The rearrangement joins TRBV11-1 to TRBJ1-1; TRBD1 matches 7 bases. V was clipped by 5 bases and J by 1 base; unmatched bases: 4. The CDR3 runs 14 residues. CDR1 SGHAT and CDR2 FQDESV come from the germline V gene (reference sequence). DNA for the CDR3: TGTGCCAGCAGCACGGACAGGTCGAACACTGAAGCTTTCTTT. Its protein is CASSTDRSNTEAFF.

The V gene is TRBV14, the J gene TRBJ2-5; no clear D. The CDR3 consists of 14 residues. CDR1 SGHDN and CDR2 FVKESK come from the germline V gene. The germline V and J ends were trimmed by 1 base and 5 bases, with 11 bases remaining between them. The DNA of the CDR3 is TGTGCCAGCAGCCAAGTCCCCGGTCTGGAGACCCAGTACTTC. This gives the protein CASSQVPGLETQYF.

The V call is TRBV27, the J call TRBJ1-1, with D uncertain. Trimming took off 8 bases at V and 7 bases at J, with 14 bases between the two ends. CDR3 size: 12 residues. The germline V gene has CDR1 MNHEY and CDR2 SMNVEV (reference sequence). Here the CDR3 reads CASYGVDFEAFF. The CDR3 DNA sequence: TGTGCCAGCTACGGGGTTGACTTTGAAGCTTTCTTT.

The chain employs TRBV18 and TRBJ1-2, with D uncertain. The CDR3 has 15 amino acids. Germline CDR1 reads KGHSH; CDR2 reads LQKENI. The V and J ends lost 3 bases and 8 bases respectively, with 19 bases between them. CDR3 loop: CASSPPTREGRGYTF. The CDR3 coding sequence is TGTGCCAGCTCACCCCCAACGCGGGAAGGGAGGGGCTACACCTTC.

The chain couples TRBV12-3 or TRBV12-4 to TRBJ2-7, with a tentative D call TRBD2 (6 bases). CDR3 length: 11 amino acids. V was pared by 4 bases and J by 12 bases, with 13 bases between. CDR3 amino acids: CASSSLGGRYF. The CDR3 DNA reads as TGTGCCAGCAGTTCCCTCGGGGGTAGGTACTTC.

The chain couples TRBV7-9 to TRBJ1-2; D gene unclear. CDR3 size: 13 residues. Germline lookup yields CDR1 SEHNR and CDR2 FQNEAQ (reference sequence). V lost 2 bases and J lost 8, with 12 bases in between. This CDR3 is CASSLLTREGYTF. In DNA form, the CDR3 reads TGTGCCAGCAGCTTATTGACGAGGGAAGGCTACACCTTC.

The chain links TRBV19 to TRBJ1-1; TRBD1 agrees at 9 bases. J lost 1 base, V lost 4 bases, and 7 bases had no gene match. There are 16 residues in the CDR3. The germline V gene has CDR1 LNHDA and CDR2 SQIVND (reference sequence). The CDR3 loop is CASSNLPGQGNTEAFF. The CDR3 DNA sequence: TGTGCCAGTAGTAACTTACCGGGACAGGGGAACACTGAAGCTTTCTTT.

The CDR3 region is CASSQGQGALYEQYF. The CDR3 nucleotides read TGTGCCAGCAGCCAGGGACAGGGGGCCCTCTACGAGCAGTACTTC. The rearrangement joins TRBV6-5 to TRBJ2-7; 12 bases align to TRBD1. After removal of 6 bases from V and 3 bases from J, the junction contained 6 bases not matched to a gene. Looked up from germline, CDR1 is MNHEY and CDR2 is SVGAGI. The CDR3 contains 15 residues.

In this sample, this clone turned up many times. This chain connects TRBV5-8 to TRBJ2-3, with 7 nucleotides matching TRBD2. This CDR3 is 18 amino acids long. Germline CDR1 SGHTS, CDR2 YDEGEE. The V segment lost 0 bases and the J segment 7 bases; nucleotides outside the gene matches: 17. In DNA form, the CDR3 reads TGTGCCAGCAGCTTGGATCTTGGTGGGAGGGCCGGGTCGAATACGCAGTATTTT. Protein sequence: CASSLDLGGRAGSNTQYF.

The chain links TRBV7-2 to TRBJ2-7; 7 positions agree with TRBD2. Germline V gives CDR1 SGHTA, CDR2 FQGNSA. CDR3 size: 15 residues. V was clipped by 2 bases and J by 1 base; unmatched bases: 5. CDR3 DNA: TGTGCCAGCAGCTTATTCGGGCGGGAGTCCTACGAGCAGTACTTC. As protein: CASSLFGRESYEQYF. The full variable domain, completed using reference TRBV7-2 and TRBJ2-7, is GAGVSQSPSNKVTEKGKDVELRCDPISGHTALYWYRQSLGQGLEFLIYFQGNSAPDKSGLPSDRFSAERTGGSVSTLTIQRTQQEDSAVYLCASSLFGRESYEQYFGPGTRLTVT.

The rearrangement joins TRBV11-2 to TRBJ2-3; weak D call: TRBD2 (6 bases). The CDR3 has 16 residues. CDR1 is SGHAT, CDR2 FQNNGV, per germline. V lost 5 bases and J 5 bases, leaving 20 bases between the germline ends. In nucleotides, the CDR3 is TGTGCCAGCAGCAAGAATTTAGCGGACGGGGGAGATACGCAGTATTTT. Translating it yields CASSKNLADGGDTQYF.

In DNA, the CDR3 is TGTGCCAGCAGCGTACAAGCTAGCACAGATACGCAGTATTTT. This codes for CASSVQASTDTQYF. The rearrangement links TRBV9 to TRBJ2-3; D unresolved. V lost 1 base and J 0 bases, leaving 6 bases between the germline ends. This CDR3 has 14 amino acids. The V gene's germline CDR1 is SGDLS and CDR2 YYNGEE.